The clone carrying this T cell receptor beta chain came up a few times. Its antigen is undetermined. One entry per CDR3 protein results from TCRdb running MiXCR on the RT-PCR reads. The profile covers approximately 490,000 distinct CDR3 sequences, with roughly 7.9% appearing a single time and around 13% taken by the ten largest. The CDR3 has 13 residues. The junction had 5 bases not matched to a gene; V was cut back by 9 bases and J by 8 bases. The data stem from a study of response to subunit inactivated influenza vaccine. Study-level findings and limits: Few additional T cells are recruited per seasonal influenza vaccination, authors suggested.

Sequenced material: PBMCs from blood, taken less than 30 months after vaccination. The TCR comes from a man aged 50 to 75 who received an inactivated influenza vaccine. The chain combines TRBV12-3 or TRBV12-4 with TRBJ2-1; 12 bases are shared with TRBD2. This CDR3 is CASWTSGVYEQFF. The CDR3 nucleotides read TGTGCCAGTTGGACTAGCGGGGTGTATGAGCAGTTCTTC.